This entry describes one TCR beta chain. These data are taken from a study of blood T cell repertoires in COVID-19. Study context: The United States, Italy and Spain provided the acute and convalescent COVID-19 samples.

In the source study's methods: Estimation of nucleated cell counts was performed using reference gene primer amplification. The method was immunoSEQ multiplex PCR; TCRdb's version includes in-frame clones alone and lacks a portion of them. The V and J calls and clone size are taken from that table; D and trimming were inferred from the DNA. The sample comprises approximately 88,000 clones, 80% of which are singletons, and around 9% rests with the top ten. Germline V gene data show CDR1 as SGHDN and CDR2 as FVKESK. The CDR3 runs to 16 residues. The V segment lost 5 bases and the J segment 6 bases; nucleotides outside the gene matches: 10.

The V and J genes are TRBV14 and TRBJ2-1; 10 bases align to TRBD2. Material for sequencing was peripheral blood. The source is a man aged 50 to 59 who had recovered from COVID-19. CDR3 sequence: CASSSRGPSGGNEQFF. CDR3 DNA: TGTGCCAGCAGCTCCCGAGGGCCTAGCGGGGGCAATGAGCAGTTCTTC. The whole variable domain, filled in from reference TRBV14 and TRBJ2-1, reads EAGVTQFPSHSVIEKGQTVTLRCDPISGHDNLYWYRRVMGKEIKFLLHFVKESKQDESGMPNNRFLAERTGGTYSTLKVQPAELEDSGVYFCASSSRGPSGGNEQFFGPGTRLTVL.